This TCR beta chain was retrieved from a study of spatial heterogeneity in lung cancer (dated by TCRdb to the late 2010s). Concerning the study at large: Beta-chain transcripts were consistently detected in greater numbers than alpha-chain transcripts, which likely reflects a higher abundance of beta-chain transcripts. TCR repertoire features were related to nonsynonymous mutation counts determined by whole-exome sequencing of tumor tissue. In the raw uncorrected reads, each unique combination of TCR and UMI appeared more than ten times on average. At surgery, hundreds of tumor regions, 61 to 65 matched nontumor lung samples and about 56 PBMC samples were TCR-sequenced for both alpha and beta chains. In non-small cell lung cancer, the study quantitatively compared TCR alpha and beta repertoires across several tumor regions, matched nontumor lung, and blood. The paper's findings and limits, for the study overall: Ubiquitous expanded tumor TCRs showed up in blood more often at tumor resection than at routine follow-up. Confirming at a functional level the hypothesis that regional TCRs recognize regional mutations was considered to require additional single-cell paired TCR alpha and beta sequencing.

CDR1 and CDR2, looked up from the germline V gene, are SGDLS and YYNGEE. The CDR3 runs 17 residues from the cysteine to the phenylalanine. Only the CDR3 region is kept as DNA, spanning 51 bases read in frame from base 1. V and J are trimmed by 0 bases and 4 bases, and the gene matches miss 11 bases of the junction. Notes on this clonotype: Its binding antigen is unknown. One base away there is no much larger clone; base qualities are not given.

Library creation used 5' RACE. Sequencing instrument: NextSeq 500. The TCR library protocol attached a unique molecular identifier to each TCR cDNA molecule to allow correction of PCR and sequencing errors. Per the source publication's procedure: TCR identification, UMI-based error correction and CDR3 extraction were all carried out with Decombinator tools. TCRs above a frequency of 2 per 1,000, corresponding to the top 1% of the tumor frequency distribution, were defined as expanded. Renyi diversity was calculated using the R vegan package after each repertoire was subsampled 100 times to 5,000 TCRs. CDR3 similarity networks were constructed using string-kernel similarity of amino acid triplets, with links drawn between CDR3s whose pairwise similarity was above 0.82. The public sequencing data were trimmed at Q25 with fastp and processed into clonotypes with MiXCR by TCRdb, which kept only in-frame beta chains. Every entry covers one CDR3 protein and lists the most common genes and DNA from its rows. TCRdb, not the original authors, processed these V and J calls. For this sample the table gives just under 95,000 distinct CDR3 sequences, of which approximately 12% were detected only once. The leading ten clones occupy approximately 39% of the sample.

The sample's time point, from its label and the paper: sample taken at primary tumor resection. The donors were around 69 patients from the lung TRACERx cohort who had early-stage, untreated non-small cell lung cancer. For TCR sequencing, whole RNA was extracted from tumor and nontumor lung tissue, or from cryopreserved PBMC samples, and no cell sorting was done. A patient was chosen for TCR sequencing only when enough RNA was available from at least two tumor regions. This clonotype was sampled from a male donor with early-stage non-small cell lung cancer. The sequence links TRBV9 to TRBJ2-5; 8 middle bases align to TRBD2. The sequences come from PBMCs, collected at surgery. The CDR3 in this case is CASSVDETGGPGETQYF. The DNA sequence is given as TGTGCCAGCAGCGTAGATGAAACGGGAGGGCCCGGAGAGACCCAGTACTTC.